The clone carrying this T cell receptor (beta chain) was seen more than once but under ten times. The antigen is unknown. TCRdb ran MiXCR on the 5' RACE reads and lists one entry per CDR3 protein. This sample has fewer than 350,000 distinct CDR3 sequences, with under 9.5% found just once. The entry originates in a study of identical twins. Study-level findings and limits: Out-of-frame alpha sequences shared by twins were enriched for low generation probability.

The CDR3 runs 15 residues. Germline CDR1 reads DFQATT; CDR2 reads SNEGSKA (reference sequence). Trimming pared 0 bases from V and 3 bases from J, leaving 9 bases between. These same data were also listed under a study on yellow fever vaccine responses in identical twins.

The chain couples TRBV20-1 to TRBJ2-6; D uncertain. The sequence was obtained from a woman under 30 in good health. Sequences were obtained from memory (CD45RO+) T cells sorted from blood. The CDR3 protein is CSARDFRGGANVLTF. CDR3 nucleotides: TGCAGTGCTAGAGATTTCCGTGGTGGGGCCAACGTCCTGACTTTC.